Each of the 11 T cell receptor beta chains below was sequenced from the same sample in a study of blood T cell repertoires in COVID-19. The assay was immunoSEQ multiplex PCR, and TCRdb's table has in-frame clones only and misses some. The sample has 290,000 or so clones; nearly 90% are singletons. Sequencing used PBMCs or T cells enriched from blood (not recorded which). The origin of the receptors is a woman aged 18-35 years with acute COVID-19.

The V gene is TRBV28, the J gene TRBJ1-5; D is perhaps TRBD1 (6 bases). In germline, CDR1 is MDHEN, CDR2 SYDVKM. V was shortened by 3 bases and J by 11 bases, with 14 bases between the two germline ends. CDR3 length equals 13 residues. CDR3 nucleotides: TGTGCCAGCAGTTTGTTCAGGGGTCTGGCCCAGCATTTT. It translates to CASSLFRGLAQHF.

The chain couples TRBV23-1 to TRBJ2-1, with TRBD1 matching 9 bases. TRBV23-1 falls under the ORF class, with uncertain function. The V segment lost 3 bases and the J segment 8 bases; nucleotides outside the gene matches: 8. The CDR3 runs 15 residues. The CDR3 spells CASSHHRTGGYEQFF. The CDR3 nucleotides are TGCGCCAGCAGTCACCACCGAACAGGGGGCTATGAGCAGTTCTTC.

The V gene is TRBV3-1 (or the pseudogene TRBV3-2), the J gene TRBJ1-1; D possibly corresponds to TRBD1 (6 bases). The V gene lost 4 bases and the J gene lost 1 base, with 13 bases spanning the gap. This CDR3 region has 15 residues. Germline lookup yields CDR1 LGHDT and CDR2 YNNKEL (reference sequence). CDR3 residues: CASSPRQAPNTEAFF. As DNA, the CDR3 is TGTGCCAGCAGCCCTCGACAGGCCCCGAACACTGAAGCTTTCTTT.

The chain couples TRBV14 to TRBJ2-5; D not resolved. Per germline, CDR1 SGHDN and CDR2 FVKESK. Trimming cost V 0 bases and J 9 bases, with 8 bases left between them. This CDR3 has 12 residues. CDR3 in amino acids: CASSQEWSAQYF. CDR3 sequence (DNA): TGTGCCAGCAGCCAAGAATGGTCGGCCCAGTACTTC.

This clone occurred once. V gene TRBV6-5 combines with J gene TRBJ2-2, with 8 bases identical to TRBD1. CDR1 and CDR2 from the germline V gene are MNHEY and SVGAGI. CDR3 length: 15 residues. V was pared by 0 bases and J by 6 bases, with 3 bases of the junction left unmatched. DNA for the CDR3: TGTGCCAGCAGTTACTCCCTGGACAGGGCCGGGGAGCTGTTTTTT. Protein product: CASSYSLDRAGELFF.

The chain recombines TRBV7-3 with TRBJ2-6; possible D gene TRBD1, 6 bases. The CDR3 covers 14 residues. Germline V gives CDR1 SGHTA, CDR2 FQGTGA. V was pared by 5 bases and J by 8 bases, with 13 bases between. CDR3 nucleotide sequence: TGTGCCAGCAGCCTCTTACAGGGCACCAACGTCCTGACTTTC. Translation: CASSLLQGTNVLTF.

The chain joins TRBV19 to TRBJ2-1; 9 positions agree with TRBD1. J gave up 8 bases and V 1 base, and 9 bases lay outside the gene matches. The CDR3 is made up of 16 amino acids. In germline, CDR1 is LNHDA, CDR2 SQIVND (reference sequence). CDR3 sequence: CASSIARGQGEDEQFF. DNA of the CDR3: TGTGCCAGTAGTATAGCTAGGGGACAGGGAGAAGATGAGCAGTTCTTC.

The CDR3 DNA reads as TGTGCCACCAGTGAAGTTAGGCGGGATTCCCACACAGATACGCAGTATTTT. Translated: CATSEVRRDSHTDTQYF. The V gene is TRBV24-1, the J gene TRBJ2-3; D is perhaps TRBD2 (6 bases). V was trimmed by 4 bases and J by 2 bases, leaving 18 bases between them. Germline V gene data show CDR1 as KGHDR and CDR2 as SFDVKD. CDR3 length: 17 amino acids.

Of note for this clone: The same CDR3 is also encoded by other DNA sequences in this sample. J is TRBJ2-1 and V is TRBV29-1, with 10 bases matching TRBD1. Germline CDR1 is SQVTM and CDR2 is ANQGSEA. This CDR3 has 13 residues. V lost 4 bases and J lost 3; bases outside the gene matches: 0. CDR3: CSVGTGGYNEQFF. CDR3 nucleotides: TGCAGCGTTGGGACAGGGGGCTACAATGAGCAGTTCTTC.

This clone was seen just once. The J gene is TRBJ2-1, the V gene TRBV3-1 (or the pseudogene TRBV3-2); possibly TRBD2 for D (6 bases). V was trimmed by 1 base and J by 2 bases, leaving 9 bases between them. The CDR3 is made up of 15 amino acids. The germline CDR1 and CDR2 sequences are LGHDT and YNNKEL (reference sequence). CDR3 residues: CASSQVGGTYNEQFF. CDR3 nucleotide sequence: TGTGCCAGCAGCCAAGTCGGCGGGACCTACAATGAGCAGTTCTTC.

V and J are TRBV7-9 and TRBJ2-7, with 8 bases identical to TRBD1. This CDR3 contains 14 residues. The germline gives CDR1 SEHNR, CDR2 FQNEAQ (reference sequence). V was pared by 6 bases and J by 3 bases, with 7 bases of the junction left unmatched. CDR3 sequence (DNA): TGTGCCAGCAGTTCCGGGACAGGTGTCTACGAGCAGTACTTC. This sequence encodes CASSSGTGVYEQYF.